This T cell receptor (beta chain) was sequenced for a study of blood T cell repertoires in COVID-19. V gave up 3 bases and J gave up 6 bases, with 11 bases separating them. From germline, CDR1 is LNHDA and CDR2 SQIVND (reference sequence). The CDR3 totals 13 residues. The authors' processing: It was from reference gene primer amplification that nucleated cell counts were estimated. Produced via immunoSEQ multiplex PCR; TCRdb's table is partial and in-frame only. V and J calls and clone size come straight from that table; D and trimming were deduced from the DNA. Counted here are under 200,000 clones, approximately 83% occurring once; the ten biggest clones make up more than 1.5%.

Sequences were obtained from peripheral blood. The chain couples TRBV19 to TRBJ1-2; D is ambiguous. This clonotype was obtained from a human donor in a cohort sampled during active COVID-19. CDR3 DNA: TGTGCCAGTAGTATGAGGAAAATCGATGGCTACACCTTC. Its translation is CASSMRKIDGYTF. Complete variable domain (other parts from reference TRBV19 and TRBJ1-2): DGGITQSPKYLFRKEGQNVTLSCEQNLNHDAMYWYRQDPGQGLRLIYYSQIVNDFQKGDIAEGYSVSREKKESFPLTVTSAQKNPTAFYLCASSMRKIDGYTFGSGTRLTVV.